These 8 T cell receptor beta chains came from one sample sequenced in a study of blood T cells in healthy people across ages. The second PCR ran about 6 to 11 cycles with a sample-barcoded 5' primer and J-beta primers. TCRdb reprocessed the 5' RACE reads with MiXCR, giving one entry per CDR3 protein. This sample has over 1,300,000 distinct CDR3 sequences, with 55% to 75% found just once. The sample was blood. The receptors here all came from a man between 18 and 35 years old in good health.

The chain links TRBV4-2 to TRBJ2-1; TRBD2 is a possible D gene (5 bases). The length of the CDR3 is 14 residues. Germline values: CDR1 LGHNA, CDR2 YNFKEQ. Trimming took off 4 bases at V and 3 bases at J, with 10 bases between the two ends. CDR3: CASSRDYLYNEQFF. In nucleotides, the CDR3 is TGTGCCAGCAGCCGAGACTATCTCTACAATGAGCAGTTCTTC.

This clonotype was recorded only once. The chain links TRBV27 to TRBJ2-1; 13 bases map to TRBD2. The germline CDR1 and CDR2 sequences are MNHEY and SMNVEV (reference sequence). The CDR3 has 15 amino acids. J was trimmed by 8 bases and V by 6 bases; bases with no gene match: 7. CDR3 nucleotide sequence: TGTGCCAGCAGCCCGGGACTAGCGGGGTTCTATGAGCAGTTCTTC. Its protein product is CASSPGLAGFYEQFF.

The CDR3, as DNA: TGCAGTGCCTGGACCCGGGTGGAGCAGTTCTTC. As protein: CSAWTRVEQFF. The V call is TRBV20-1, the J call TRBJ2-1, with D uncertain. The CDR3 consists of 11 residues. Deletions cut 6 bases from V and 10 bases from J, with 13 bases between. Germline V lookup: CDR1 DFQATT, CDR2 SNEGSKA (reference sequence).

V usage is TRBV2 and J usage is TRBJ2-3; 8 bases map to TRBD2. J lost 0 bases, V lost 4 bases, and 9 bases had no gene match. The germline V gene encodes CDR1 SNHLY and CDR2 FYNNEI. The CDR3 loop spans 17 amino acids. The CDR3 coding sequence is TGTGCCAGCAGTGGATTAACTAGCGGAACTAGCACAGATACGCAGTATTTT. This codes for CASSGLTSGTSTDTQYF.

The chain links TRBV4-1 to TRBJ1-1; no clear D. From germline, CDR1 is MGHRA and CDR2 YSYEKL. Between the trimmed V and J ends, which lost 0 bases and 11 bases, there was a span of 19 bases. This CDR3 contains 15 residues. This chain's CDR3 is CASSQDYHGDIRAFF. CDR3 DNA sequence: TGCGCCAGCAGCCAAGATTATCATGGAGACATACGGGCTTTCTTT.

This clonotype was seen more than once but under ten times. J is TRBJ2-1 and V is TRBV6-6, with 11 bases matching TRBD2. V shed 3 bases, J shed 9 bases, and the junction held 10 bases outside the gene matches. The length of the CDR3 is 16 residues. CDR1 is MNHNY, CDR2 SVGAGI, per germline (reference sequence). CDR3 sequence: CASSYWVAGGPVEQFF. CDR3 DNA sequence: TGTGCCAGCAGTTATTGGGTAGCGGGAGGGCCGGTTGAGCAGTTCTTC.

This clonotype has ten or more counts. This chain uses TRBV27 with TRBJ2-1, with D unresolved. CDR1 is MNHEY, CDR2 SMNVEV, per germline (reference sequence). This CDR3 comprises 13 residues. V lost 6 bases and J lost 0, with 6 bases in between. Here the CDR3 DNA reads TGTGCCAGCAGCACAAGCTCCTACAATGAGCAGTTCTTC. Its protein product is CASSTSSYNEQFF.

The chain carries TRBV4-1 and TRBJ2-1; tentative D call: TRBD2 (6 bases). From germline, CDR1 is MGHRA and CDR2 YSYEKL. The CDR3 length is 16 residues. V lost 2 bases and J 0 bases, leaving 11 bases between the germline ends. DNA of the CDR3: TGCGCCAGCAGCCAACGCGCCGGGAGCTCCTACAATGAGCAGTTCTTC. Protein: CASSQRAGSSYNEQFF.